These T cell receptor beta chains were read from a single sample in a study of cytomegalovirus exposure and HLA in healthy donors. The data were produced by immunoSEQ multiplex PCR, yet TCRdb's version contains in-frame clones alone and is incomplete. Of 160,000 or so clones in the sample, roughly four fifths are singletons; the top ten hold around 0.46%. The sequencing input was PBMCs. Source of these receptors: a woman in her fifties or sixties in good health and CMV-seronegative. Both conserved end residues are part of each CDR3. A D gene is named only where the DNA matches it firmly. Clone size, where shown, is once, few, many, or a class for clones that have expanded.

TRBJ2-5 TRBD2 TRBV28 . TGTGCCAGCAGTCCCCGGGGTAGCGGGGGGGGATGGGAGACCCAGTACTTC CASSPRGSGGGWETQYF
TRBJ1-1 . TRBV28 . TGTGCCAGCAGCCTAGCAGGCAGGCAAGCTTTCTTT CASSLAGRQAFF
TRBJ2-5 . TRBV4-3 . TGCGCCAGCAGCCAAGGGGCAGGAAAAGAGACCCAGTACTTC CASSQGAGKETQYF
TRBJ2-1 . TRBV15 . TGTGCCACCAGCGGAGGACTCAATGAGCAGTTCTTC CATSGGLNEQFF
TRBJ1-2 TRBD1 TRBV14 . TGTGCCAGCAGCCCCGACAGGGGTAGGGGCTACACCTTC CASSPDRGRGYTF
TRBJ1-4 . TRBV5-1 . TGCGCCAGCAGCTTGTCTCCGGGTGAAAAACTGTTTTTT CASSLSPGEKLFF
TRBJ1-2 TRBD1 TRBV5-4 . TGTGCCAGCAGCTTACGGGACAGCAATGGCTACACCTTC CASSLRDSNGYTF
TRBJ1-5 TRBD1 TRBV6-5 . TGTGCCAGCAGCAACACAGGGGTCAGACAGCCCCAGCATTTT CASSNTGVRQPQHF
TRBJ2-1 TRBD2 TRBV18 . TGTGCCAGCTCACCACCGACCGGGACTAGCGGGAGGGGGAGCTCCTACAATGAGCAGTTCTTC CASSPPTGTSGRGSSYNEQFF
TRBJ2-3 . TRBV11-2 . TGTGCCAGCAGCAAACCTAGTTTTGGCACAGATACGCAGTATTTT CASSKPSFGTDTQYF
TRBJ2-5 TRBD2 TRBV15 once TGTGCCACCCAGGGACTAGCTAGGGAGACCCAGTACTTC CATQGLARETQYF
TRBJ2-3 . TRBV2 . TGTGCCAGCAGTGCAGGAAAACGAGATACGCAGTATTTT CASSAGKRDTQYF
TRBJ1-2 . TRBV15 few TGTGCCACCAGCAGAGATCGGGCTAACTATGGCTACACCTTC CATSRDRANYGYTF
TRBJ2-3 . TRBV27 . TGTGCCAGCAGTTTATTGAAAGGGGACTCCACAGATACGCAGTATTTT CASSLLKGDSTDTQYF
TRBJ2-7 TRBD2 TRBV7-9 . TGTGCCAGCAGCTTGGGTGGCGGGGGGGCCTACGAGCAGTACTTC CASSLGGGGAYEQYF
TRBJ1-1 . TRBV7-9 few TGTGCCAGCAGCGAGGACAGAAAGAACACTGAAGCTTTCTTT CASSEDRKNTEAFF
TRBJ1-1 . TRBV28 . TGTGCCAGCACCAAATACACTGAAGCTTTCTTT CASTKYTEAFF
TRBJ2-7 . TRBV15 . TGTGCCACCAGCCTTACGGGGGTCTACGAGCAGTACTTC CATSLTGVYEQYF
TRBJ2-1 . TRBV2 . TGTGCCAGCAGGACTAACTTGTATGGAGCCGAGCAGTTCTTC CASRTNLYGAEQFF
TRBJ2-5 . TRBV29-1 few TGCAGCGTTGAAGTGGGACAAGGGGCCCAGTACTTC CSVEVGQGAQYF
TRBJ2-7 . TRBV15 . TGTGCCACCAGCTTCAGGGGCACCTACGAGCAGTACTTC CATSFRGTYEQYF
TRBJ1-6 . TRBV27 . TGTGCCAGCACCCAAAGCTGGAGCTCCTATAATTCACCCCTCCACTTT CASTQSWSSYNSPLHF
TRBJ2-7 TRBD2 TRBV6-5 once TGTGCCAGCAGTTACACTAGCGGGAGCTACGAGCAGTACTTC CASSYTSGSYEQYF
TRBJ2-3 TRBD1 TRBV29-1 . TGCAGCGTGTGGACAGGGACAGATACGCAGTATTTT CSVWTGTDTQYF
TRBJ2-1 TRBD2 TRBV18 . TGTGCCAGCTCAAAACCCGGGACTAGAGGGGGCAATGAGCAGTTCTTC CASSKPGTRGGNEQFF
TRBJ2-5 TRBD2 TRBV19 few TGTGCCAGTAGTATCTGGACTAGCGGGGGTTTTGAGACCCAGTACTTC CASSIWTSGGFETQYF
TRBJ2-5 . TRBV5-1 . TGCGCCAGCAGCTTGATGGGAGACCAAGAGACCCAGTACTTC CASSLMGDQETQYF
TRBJ1-5 TRBD1 TRBV10-3 . TGTGCCATCAGTGATTACAGGGGCGATGGCAATCAGCCCCAGCATTTT CAISDYRGDGNQPQHF
TRBJ1-4 . TRBV28 . TGTGCCAGTCGGGGGGCAGGCACTTCTAATGAAAAACTGTTTTTT CASRGAGTSNEKLFF
TRBJ2-2 . TRBV4-2 . TGTGCCAGCAGCCAAGAAGCGTTGGTCCCCGGGGAGCTGTTTTTT CASSQEALVPGELFF
TRBJ2-1 TRBD1 TRBV9 . TGTGCCAGCAGCGTAAGCAGGGGACAGTACAATGAGCAGTTCTTC CASSVSRGQYNEQFF
TRBJ2-2 . TRBV28 . TGTGCCAGCAGTCTAACGACCGGGGAGCTGTTTTTT CASSLTTGELFF
TRBJ2-1 . TRBV7-2 . TGTGCCAGCAGCATGGACAACCTAGAGCAGTTCTTC CASSMDNLEQFF
TRBJ2-3 . TRBV7-8 . TGTGCCAGCAGCTTAATGGGTGTCAGCGCCGAAACGCAGTATTTT CASSLMGVSAETQYF
TRBJ2-7 . TRBV5-6 . TGTGCCAGCAGCTTGGTGGCCTCCGAGCAGTACTTC CASSLVASEQYF
TRBJ2-3 . TRBV7-3 . TGTGCCAGCAGCTTAACGGAGAGCACAGATACGCAGTATTTT CASSLTESTDTQYF
TRBJ2-5 . TRBV7-9 . TGTGCCAGCAGCCGGACTCCAGAAGAGACCCAGTACTTC CASSRTPEETQYF
TRBJ1-4 . TRBV4-3 . TGCGCCAGCAGCCAAACTACCGACAGAACAACTAATGAAAAACTGTTTTTT CASSQTTDRTTNEKLFF
TRBJ2-2 TRBD2 TRBV28 . TGTGCCAGCAGTTCTCACAGCGGGGGGGCCTACACCGGGGAGCTGTTTTTT CASSSHSGGAYTGELFF
TRBJ2-2 TRBD1 TRBV28 once TGTGCCAGCAGTTTATTGACGGGGACAGGGACGCTATTGAACACCGGGGAGCTGTTTTTT CASSLLTGTGTLLNTGELFF
TRBJ2-7 TRBD1 TRBV7-2 . TGTGCCAGCAGCTTATTATGGGACAGGGTAAGCGAGCAGTACTTC CASSLLWDRVSEQYF
TRBJ2-3 . TRBV9 . TGTGCCAGCAGCGTAGTGGGCAGGGAAACAGATACGCAGTATTTT CASSVVGRETDTQYF
TRBJ1-5 . TRBV9 . TGTGCCAGCAGCGTAGACCAGGGGCTTCAGCCCCAGCATTTT CASSVDQGLQPQHF
TRBJ1-2 TRBD1 TRBV18 . TGTGCCAGCTCACCGGGGGACAGGGCGTATGGCTACACCTTC CASSPGDRAYGYTF
TRBJ2-5 TRBD2 TRBV18 few TGTGCCAGCTCACCGGGGGGACTAGTCAATATGCAGTACTTC CASSPGGLVNMQYF
TRBJ1-1 . TRBV2 . TGTGCCAGCGGCGGACAGCGATACGAAGCTTTCTTT CASGGQRYEAFF
TRBJ1-1 . TRBV2 few TGTGCCAGCAATCGAGGGGGAGAAACTGAAGCTTTCTTT CASNRGGETEAFF
TRBJ2-3 . TRBV9 . TGTGCCAGCGGGGGGGCCGCTAGCACAGATACGCAGTATTTT CASGGAASTDTQYF
TRBJ2-5 . TRBV29-1 . TGCAGCGTTGAATCCCTCCGTGTAGAGGGTGAGACCCAGTACTTC CSVESLRVEGETQYF
TRBJ1-1 TRBD1 TRBV5-1 . TGCGCCAGCAGCTTGGTCGGACAGGGCGCAAATGAAGCTTTCTTT CASSLVGQGANEAFF
TRBJ1-6 TRBD1 TRBV5-4 few TGTGCCAGCAGCTTCAACAGGGGTTCCATTAATTCACCCCTCCACTTT CASSFNRGSINSPLHF
TRBJ1-2 . TRBV6-6 few TGTGCCAGCAGTTACTCGTCGAGGAACTATGGCTACACCTTC CASSYSSRNYGYTF
TRBJ2-2 . TRBV2 . TGTGCCAGCAGTGCGTTAACCGGGGAGCTGTTTTTT CASSALTGELFF
TRBJ2-7 . TRBV27 . TGTGCCAGCAGTTTAAACGGGGGAGACGAGCAGTACTTC CASSLNGGDEQYF
TRBJ2-7 TRBD2 TRBV11-2 . TGTGCCGCGCGGCGGGAGTGGGGCGAGCAGTACTTC CAARREWGEQYF
TRBJ2-3 TRBD2 TRBV2 . TGTGCCAGCAGTGAAGAGCGGGAGGGCCCCGATACGCAGTATTTT CASSEEREGPDTQYF